These 27 T cell receptor beta chains share one sample of origin, sequenced in a study of T cell responses to AZD1222 COVID-19 vaccine. This table comes from immunoSEQ multiplex PCR, and its TCRdb copy is limited to in-frame clones, with some not included. This sample has some 150,000 clones; 80% to 95% occur once, and the top ten carry 4% to 5.5%. The material was peripheral blood, obtained on day 0 of AZD1222 vaccination. Receptor source: an adult in good health.

The chain recombines TRBV3-1 (or the pseudogene TRBV3-2) with TRBJ2-1; D assignment may be TRBD1 or TRBD2 (5 bases each). Germline CDR1 LGHDT, CDR2 YNNKEL (reference sequence). The CDR3 runs 17 residues. Deletions cut 4 bases from V and 0 bases from J, with 16 bases between. CDR3 bases: TGTGCCAGCAGCCCGGGGACGCGGGTGAGCTCCTACAATGAGCAGTTCTTC. Amino acids: CASSPGTRVSSYNEQFF.

The gene calls are TRBV27 and TRBJ1-1, with D tentatively TRBD1 (5 bases). Deletions cut 6 bases from V and 0 bases from J, with 11 bases between. There are 14 residues in the CDR3. The V gene's germline CDR1 is MNHEY and CDR2 SMNVEV (reference sequence). In DNA, the CDR3 is TGTGCCAGCAGCCCACGGACAATGAACACTGAAGCTTTCTTT. This encodes CASSPRTMNTEAFF.

The chain carries TRBV6-2 or TRBV6-3 and TRBJ2-5; a weak D match, TRBD2 (5 bases). Between the trimmed V and J ends, which lost 0 bases and 2 bases, there was a span of 10 bases. CDR3 size: 15 residues. The germline V gene encodes CDR1 MNHEY and CDR2 SVGEGT. The CDR3 sequence is CASSYSGLGQETQYF. The CDR3 coding sequence is TGTGCCAGCAGTTACTCCGGACTGGGACAAGAGACCCAGTACTTC.

The chain joins TRBV5-6 to TRBJ1-5, with D perhaps matching TRBD1 (6 bases). CDR3 length: 13 residues. CDR1 and CDR2 from the germline V gene are SGHDT and YYEEEE. Trimming pared 5 bases from V and 5 bases from J, leaving 11 bases between. CDR3 in DNA: TGTGCCAGCAGTTACAGGGCGGATCAGCCCCAGCATTTT. Translating it yields CASSYRADQPQHF. Supplemented by reference TRBV5-6 and TRBJ1-5, the full variable domain reads DAGVTQSPTHLIKTRGQQVTLRCSPKSGHDTVSWYQQALGQGPQFIFQYYEEEERQRGNFPDRFSGHQFPNYSSELNVNALLLGDSALYLCASSYRADQPQHFGDGTRLSIL.

The genes are TRBV2 and TRBJ2-5; TRBD1 agrees at 8 bases. CDR3 length: 14 residues. CDR1 and CDR2 (germline): SNHLY, FYNNEI. V shed 3 bases and J 5 bases; nucleotides not matched to a gene: 5. In DNA, the CDR3 is TGTGCCAGCAGTGACGGACAGGGACGGGAGACCCAGTACTTC. Translating gives CASSDGQGRETQYF.

The chain recombines TRBV10-3 with TRBJ1-1; D unresolved. Germline V gives CDR1 ENHRY, CDR2 SYGVKD. The length of the CDR3 is 13 residues. The germline V and J ends were trimmed by 5 bases and 4 bases, with 11 bases remaining between them. CDR3 DNA: TGTGCCATCAGTCGGGGAGGACCCACTGAAGCTTTCTTT. As protein: CAISRGGPTEAFF.

This clone was recorded only once. This chain uses TRBV5-6 with TRBJ2-3, with D possibly being TRBD2 (6 bases). CDR1 and CDR2 (germline): SGHDT, YYEEEE. The V and J ends lost 4 bases and 10 bases respectively, with 16 bases between them. This CDR3 has 13 amino acids. CDR3 bases: TGTGCCAGCAGCAGCGGAGGGCCCCGAGCGCAGTATTTT. Protein product: CASSSGGPRAQYF.

As regards this clone: This CDR3 is also generated by other DNA sequences in the sample. The gene calls are TRBV20-1 and TRBJ2-1, with D hard to call. The CDR3 has 11 amino acids. In germline, CDR1 is DFQATT, CDR2 SNEGSKA (reference sequence). Trimming took 3 bases from V and 6 from J, leaving 6 bases between them. The CDR3 loop reads CSASPRNEQFF. Written as DNA, the CDR3 is TGCAGTGCTAGTCCGCGCAATGAGCAGTTCTTC.

This chain links TRBV5-6 with TRBJ1-5; D gene uncertain. The CDR3 has 15 amino acids. The germline V and J ends were trimmed by 2 bases and 0 bases, with 9 bases remaining between them. CDR1 SGHDT and CDR2 YYEEEE come from the germline V gene. Here the CDR3 DNA reads TGTGCCAGCAGCTTCCGACGTTATAGCAATCAGCCCCAGCATTTT. It encodes CASSFRRYSNQPQHF.

V gene TRBV20-1 combines with J gene TRBJ1-5; tentatively, D is TRBD1 (6 bases). The CDR3 length is 15 residues. Looked up from germline, CDR1 is DFQATT and CDR2 is SNEGSKA (reference sequence). The V end was cut by 3 bases, the J end by 4 bases, with 16 bases between. This chain's CDR3 is CSASYSLRGNQPQHF. DNA for the CDR3: TGCAGTGCTAGTTATAGCTTGAGGGGGAATCAGCCCCAGCATTTT.

The chain has TRBV19 and TRBJ1-1, with 10 bases identical to TRBD1. CDR3 length: 15 residues. After removal of 8 bases from V and 5 bases from J, the junction contained 11 bases not matched to a gene. From germline, CDR1 is LNHDA and CDR2 SQIVND (reference sequence). The CDR3 sequence is CASWDRGSRETEAFF. DNA of the CDR3: TGTGCCAGTTGGGACAGGGGAAGTAGGGAGACTGAAGCTTTCTTT.

The table lists this clone with a few counts. The chain joins TRBV2 to TRBJ1-5; no reliable D call. Trimming stripped 1 base from V and 0 bases from J, with 10 bases between. There are 16 residues in the CDR3. Germline CDR1 reads SNHLY; CDR2 reads FYNNEI. The CDR3: CASSEGERHSNQPQHF. As DNA, the CDR3 is TGTGCCAGCAGTGAAGGAGAGCGGCATAGCAATCAGCCCCAGCATTTT. Variable domain in full (rest from reference TRBV2 and TRBJ1-5): EPEVTQTPSHQVTQMGQEVILRCVPISNHLYFYWYRQILGQKVEFLVSFYNNEISEKSEIFDDQFSVERPDGSNFTLKIRSTKLEDSAMYFCASSEGERHSNQPQHFGDGTRLSIL.

The chain combines TRBV5-4 with TRBJ2-6; 8 positions agree with TRBD1. CDR1 and CDR2 from the germline V gene are SGHNT and YYREEE (reference sequence). V lost 4 bases to trimming and J lost 0 bases; unmatched junction nucleotides: 12. The CDR3 covers 19 residues. CDR3 coding DNA: TGTGCCAGCAGCCCGAAGCGACAGGGGTCGGGCTCTGGGGCCAACGTCCTGACTTTC. Residues: CASSPKRQGSGSGANVLTF.

In its sample, this clone was seen once. The chain carries TRBV18 and TRBJ1-2; a possible D gene is TRBD1 (5 bases). V was cut by 3 bases and J by 4 bases, with 9 bases left in between. The V gene's germline CDR1 is KGHSH and CDR2 LQKENI. There are 13 residues in the CDR3. The CDR3 nucleotides are TGTGCCAGCTCACCTGCAGGGTCCTATGGCTACACCTTC. Protein sequence: CASSPAGSYGYTF.

The rearrangement links TRBV27 to TRBJ1-4; maybe TRBD1 (5 bases). CDR3 length equals 16 residues. V lost 2 bases and J 7 bases, leaving 17 bases between the germline ends. Germline CDR1 and CDR2: MNHEY and SMNVEV (reference sequence). The CDR3 coding sequence is TGTGCCAGCAGTTTAAATCTGGGTGGGGGGGGTGAAAAACTGTTTTTT. Amino acids: CASSLNLGGGGEKLFF.

The gene calls are TRBV28 and TRBJ2-3, with 9 positions matching TRBD1. Germline V lookup: CDR1 MDHEN, CDR2 SYDVKM. V lost 5 bases to trimming and J lost 8 bases; unmatched junction nucleotides: 8. The CDR3 covers 14 residues. For the CDR3, the DNA is TGTGCCAGCAGTGGGACAGGGTCAAGGGGTACGCAGTATTTT. Its protein is CASSGTGSRGTQYF.

This clone turned up a few times. The chain employs TRBV2 and TRBJ2-5, with D hard to call. Germline CDR1 SNHLY, CDR2 FYNNEI. V shed 7 bases and J shed 7 bases, with 19 bases lying between them. The CDR3 is 14 residues long. CDR3 DNA sequence: TGTGCCAGCACCGAACCGACGGACCGATGGACCCAGTACTTC. It codes for CASTEPTDRWTQYF.

This clone was seen just once. The V call is TRBV6-6, the J call TRBJ2-3; D uncertain. The J call is uncertain, as TRBJ1-5 better fits the DNA end. CDR3 length: 12 amino acids. Per the germline V gene, CDR1 is MNHNY and CDR2 is SVGAGI (reference sequence). CDR3 nucleotide sequence: TGTGCCAGCAGTTACACTGACACCCGACAGCATTTT. It codes for CASSYTDTRQHF.

This clone has only one observation. The chain carries TRBV7-8 and TRBJ2-3, with TRBD2 matching 8 bases. CDR1 is SGHVS, CDR2 FQNEAQ, per germline. The CDR3 consists of 15 residues. V was pared by 0 bases and J by 2 bases, with 1 base of the junction left unmatched. The CDR3 nucleotides read TGTGCCAGCAGCTTAGCACTAGCGGACACAGATACGCAGTATTTT. Translating gives CASSLALADTDTQYF.

The sample holds one count of this clone. The chain is built from TRBV11-1 and TRBJ2-5; D uncertain. The germline V gene encodes CDR1 SGHAT and CDR2 FQDESV (reference sequence). This CDR3 has 11 amino acids. With 6 bases removed from V and 5 bases from J, the gap between germline ends came to 7 bases. The CDR3 protein is CASRTKETQYF. The DNA for the CDR3 is TGTGCCAGCAGAACCAAGGAGACCCAGTACTTC. Looking up the rest from reference TRBV11-1 and TRBJ2-5 gives the full variable domain: EAEVAQSPRYKITEKSQAVAFWCDPISGHATLYWYRQILGQGPELLVQFQDESVVDDSQLPKDRFSAERLKGVDSTLKIQPAELGDSAMYLCASRTKETQYFGPGTRLLVL.

A single count supports this clone. The chain links TRBV7-9 to TRBJ1-3; no reliable D call. V lost 3 bases and J lost 4, with 7 bases in between. CDR1 is SEHNR, CDR2 FQNEAQ, per germline (reference sequence). The CDR3 totals 13 residues. The CDR3 DNA is TGTGCCAGCAGCTTTTACGGGGGAAACACCATATATTTT. Translation: CASSFYGGNTIYF.

The chain links TRBV2 to TRBJ2-7; 7 positions match TRBD1. The trim removed 7 bases at V and 0 bases at J, leaving 3 bases unmatched. The CDR3 runs to 13 residues. Germline CDR1 is SNHLY and CDR2 is FYNNEI. CDR3: CASTGQVSYEQYF. The CDR3 DNA reads as TGTGCCAGCACAGGACAGGTCTCCTACGAGCAGTACTTC.

V usage is TRBV19 and J usage is TRBJ2-2; D possibly uses TRBD1 or TRBD2 (5 bases each). The germline V gene has CDR1 LNHDA and CDR2 SQIVND (reference sequence). V shed 7 bases and J shed 3 bases, with 12 bases lying between them. The CDR3 extends over 14 amino acids. This CDR3 reads CASIPRDHTGELFF. The CDR3 DNA reads as TGTGCCAGTATACCCAGGGACCACACCGGGGAGCTGTTTTTT.

This chain connects TRBV15 to TRBJ2-3, with TRBD2 matching 8 bases. The CDR3 covers 16 residues. J was trimmed by 5 bases and V by 5 bases; bases with no gene match: 12. Germline V gene sequence: CDR1 LNHNV, CDR2 YYDKDF (reference sequence). The CDR3 DNA follows: TGTGCCACCAGCGCCAGCGGGGCGGGAGGCATAGATACGCAGTATTTT. Its protein product is CATSASGAGGIDTQYF.

This sequence joins TRBV18 and TRBJ2-1, with D perhaps TRBD2 (6 bases). The CDR3 runs to 16 residues. Germline CDR1 KGHSH, CDR2 LQKENI. Trimming cost V 1 base and J 0 bases, with 10 bases left between them. CDR3 region: CASSPLSGSSYNEQFF. The DNA for the CDR3 is TGTGCCAGCTCACCACTATCCGGGAGCTCCTACAATGAGCAGTTCTTC.

The chain recombines TRBV9 with TRBJ2-1; the D is unclear. V lost 4 bases and J lost 6, with 14 bases in between. The CDR3 is made up of 14 amino acids. Germline V lookup: CDR1 SGDLS, CDR2 YYNGEE. The CDR3 nucleotides are TGTGCCAGCAGCCAGACGGGTGTGGGCAATGAGCAGTTCTTC. This encodes CASSQTGVGNEQFF.

CDR3: CASSFEGRQETQYF. The CDR3 DNA reads TGTGCCAGCAGCTTCGAGGGGCGTCAAGAGACCCAGTACTTC. This chain uses TRBV7-8 with TRBJ2-5; D possibly matches TRBD1 or TRBD2 (5 bases each). This CDR3 has 14 residues. Germline CDR1 reads SGHVS; CDR2 reads FQNEAQ. V lost 3 bases and J 2 bases, leaving 10 bases between the germline ends.